A selection of T cell receptor beta chains follows, all from one sample in a study of T cell responses to AZD1222 COVID-19 vaccine. Libraries were prepared by immunoSEQ multiplex PCR; TCRdb keeps only in-frame clonotypes and omits some of them. The repertoire consists of about 140,000 clones, with roughly 92% occurring once and the leading ten covering approximately 5.4%. This sample comprised peripheral blood, obtained on day 0 of AZD1222 vaccination. Receptors were obtained from an adult in good health. Each CDR3 is given with its conserved first and last residue. Each record gives: D gene, V gene, J gene, CDR3 protein. A D gene is named only where the DNA matches it firmly.

NA	TRBV5-1	TRBJ2-2	CASSLGSYTGELFF
NA	TRBV18	TRBJ1-4	CASSPLQNEKLFF
NA	TRBV11-2	TRBJ2-1	CASSLFSLLRQYNEQFF
NA	TRBV28	TRBJ1-5	CASSSPRPAYSNQPQHF
TRBD2	TRBV19	TRBJ2-3	CASSSLAGGPTDTQYF
TRBD2	TRBV5-8	TRBJ2-1	CASRLRLAGFNEQFF
NA	TRBV15	TRBJ1-6	CATSRVKRENSPLHF
TRBD1	TRBV5-1	TRBJ1-1	CASSRTGDNTEAFF
TRBD1	TRBV28	TRBJ1-4	CASSQTGTNEKLFF
NA	TRBV2	TRBJ1-5	CASSEARGWLKPQHF
NA	TRBV3-1/TRBV3-2	TRBJ2-1	CASLLSGNQYEQFF
NA	TRBV19	TRBJ2-7	CASHSGMAGYEQYF
NA	TRBV28	TRBJ2-3	CASSFGGPTDTQYF
NA	TRBV5-6	TRBJ1-2	CASSLGRTYGYTF
TRBD2	TRBV28	TRBJ2-1	CASSHLAGHNEQFF
NA	TRBV5-4	TRBJ2-7	CASRLSSDPSYEQYF
NA	TRBV19	TRBJ2-1	CATRLTGPDEQFF
TRBD2	TRBV3-1/TRBV3-2	TRBJ2-5	CASSPRTSGGAGQETQYF
NA	TRBV20-1	TRBJ2-2	CSASKAGPLFANTGELFF
NA	TRBV7-8	TRBJ1-5	CASSQTRGSNQPQHF
NA	TRBV5-1	TRBJ1-2	CASSPRPDRGNYGYTF
TRBD1	TRBV5-1	TRBJ1-4	CASRTTGTNEKLFF
NA	TRBV19	TRBJ1-4	CASSSSSVRVSNEKLFF
TRBD2	TRBV5-4	TRBJ2-2	CASSPGGASGSTGELFF
TRBD2	TRBV5-5	TRBJ2-7	CASSSGLGAYGREQYF
NA	TRBV6-5	TRBJ1-1	CASSRGKDTEAFF
NA	TRBV7-2	TRBJ1-5	CASSPGFSNQPQHF
NA	TRBV19	TRBJ1-1	CASSILAGSMNTEAFF
NA	TRBV7-8	TRBJ1-2	CASSLAHSPQDGYTF
TRBD1	TRBV12-3/TRBV12-4	TRBJ2-7	CASSFSTGEEQYF
TRBD2	TRBV7-9	TRBJ2-7	CASSGTTTYEQYF
TRBD2	TRBV28	TRBJ2-7	CASSLLGLAAYEQYF
NA	TRBV7-9	TRBJ2-5	CASSHRAGETQYF
NA	TRBV6-2/TRBV6-3	TRBJ2-2	CASSSYDKSNTGELFF
NA	TRBV15	TRBJ1-6	CATSRGRGYNSPLHF
NA	TRBV5-1	TRBJ1-1	CASSPDTDSAFF